This T cell receptor (beta chain) was sequenced during a study of blood T cell repertoires in COVID-19. Trimming removed 5 bases at V and 2 bases at J, with 22 bases between. The CDR3 extends over 17 amino acids. The germline V gene encodes CDR1 SGHNT and CDR2 YENEEA. As originally analysed: Amplification of reference gene primers was used by the study to estimate nucleated cell counts. The protocol was immunoSEQ multiplex PCR, while the TCRdb copy is restricted to in-frame clones and leaves out a portion. V and J calls and clone size are those listed in that table; D and trimming were worked out from the DNA. The sample consists of around 300,000 clones, roughly 90% of them appearing once.

This receptor was identified in a woman in her thirties or forties who had recovered from COVID-19. The chain uses TRBV11-3 and TRBJ2-7, with a weak D call TRBD2 (6 bases). The sample consisted of peripheral blood. Here the CDR3 reads CASSQVRDSITTYEQYF. CDR3 in DNA: TGTGCCAGCAGCCAAGTTCGGGACTCCATTACGACCTACGAGCAGTACTTC.